This TCR beta chain is drawn from a study of blood T cell repertoires in COVID-19. Study background: COVID-19 samples, acute and convalescent, were from the United States, Italy and Spain. In each case, the material was cDNA or gDNA derived from T cells, B-cell-depleted T cells, or PBMCs.

Germline assignment: CDR1 MDHEN and CDR2 SYDVKM. V was trimmed by 7 bases and J by 1 base, leaving 11 bases between them. This CDR3 has 13 residues. Original analysis: Using reference gene primer amplification, nucleated cell counts were estimated. Clones were sequenced by immunoSEQ multiplex PCR, and TCRdb holds only the in-frame ones, with some missing. The V and J calls and the clone size are those of that table, but D and trimming were determined from the DNA. The sample yields approximately 220,000 clones, around 85% seen once. The sequenced sample was peripheral blood. The V call is TRBV28, the J call TRBJ2-7, with D possibly matching TRBD2 (6 bases). The sequence came from a woman of 80 years or more with acute or convalescent COVID-19. The CDR3 DNA is TGTGCCAGCACCCCCAGCGGGTCCTACGAGCAGTACTTC. Its translation: CASTPSGSYEQYF.